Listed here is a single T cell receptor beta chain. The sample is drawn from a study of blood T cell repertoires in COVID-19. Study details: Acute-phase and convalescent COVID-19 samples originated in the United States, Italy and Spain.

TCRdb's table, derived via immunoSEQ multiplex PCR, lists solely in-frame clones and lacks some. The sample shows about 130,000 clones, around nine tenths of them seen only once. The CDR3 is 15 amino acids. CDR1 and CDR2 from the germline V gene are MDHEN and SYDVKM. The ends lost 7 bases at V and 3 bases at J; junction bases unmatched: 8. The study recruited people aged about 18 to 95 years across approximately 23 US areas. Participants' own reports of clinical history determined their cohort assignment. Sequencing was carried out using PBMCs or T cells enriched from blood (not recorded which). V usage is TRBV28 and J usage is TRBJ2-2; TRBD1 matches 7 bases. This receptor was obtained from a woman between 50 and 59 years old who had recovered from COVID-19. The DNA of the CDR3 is TGTGCCAGCAACCCGACAGGGCGCGACACCGGGGAGCTGTTTTTT. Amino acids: CASNPTGRDTGELFF.